Each of the 8 T cell receptor beta chains below was sequenced from the same sample in a study of cytomegalovirus exposure and HLA in healthy donors. The assay was immunoSEQ multiplex PCR, and TCRdb's table has in-frame clones only and misses some. In the table there are about 280,000 clones, approximately 83% of which are singletons. Sequenced sample: PBMCs. These receptors originate from a woman aged 18-35 years in good health and CMV-seronegative.

The chain is built from TRBV11-3 and TRBJ1-1; TRBD1 matches 7 bases. The germline gives CDR1 SGHNT, CDR2 YENEEA. V was pared by 5 bases and J by 1 base, with 7 bases of the junction left unmatched. CDR3 length: 15 amino acids. The chain's CDR3 is CASSPFGTANTEAFF. DNA for the CDR3: TGTGCCAGCAGCCCCTTCGGGACAGCGAACACTGAAGCTTTCTTT.

The CDR3 DNA is TGTGCCAGCGGTCGAGCAGGGGGGAACACCGGGGAGCTGTTTTTT. Its protein is CASGRAGGNTGELFF. V and J are TRBV6-5 and TRBJ2-2; 7 nucleotides line up with TRBD1. Germline V CDR1 and CDR2: MNHEY, SVGAGI. V lost 8 bases, J lost 1 base, and 7 bases stayed unmatched. This CDR3 has 15 amino acids.

This chain joins TRBV10-2 and TRBJ2-7; TRBD1 agrees at 7 bases. The CDR3 covers 14 residues. J was trimmed by 0 bases and V by 6 bases; bases with no gene match: 5. Germline assignment: CDR1 WSHSY and CDR2 SAAADI. The DNA for the CDR3 is TGCGCCAGCAGCAGGGGACAGAACTCCTACGAGCAGTACTTC. Translation gives CASSRGQNSYEQYF.

This chain connects TRBV7-9 to TRBJ2-7, with D tentatively TRBD1 (5 bases). The V end was cut by 5 bases, the J end by 6 bases, with 17 bases between. The germline gives CDR1 SEHNR, CDR2 FQNEAQ (reference sequence). This CDR3 contains 14 residues. The CDR3 DNA follows: TGTGCCAGCAGCCCTACTCAGGGTCCGGCCGAGCAGTACTTC. Its protein is CASSPTQGPAEQYF.

This clone was seen a handful of times. The rearrangement uses TRBV29-1 and TRBJ2-7; D perhaps matches TRBD1 (5 bases). Looked up from germline, CDR1 is SQVTM and CDR2 is ANQGSEA. The CDR3 loop spans 14 amino acids. The ends were cut back, 0 bases at V and 3 bases at J, with 12 bases in the middle. CDR3 sequence reads: CSVEDPRQGYEQYF. CDR3 bases: TGCAGCGTTGAAGATCCTCGGCAGGGCTACGAGCAGTACTTC.

CDR3 in amino acids: CAIKRATNTGELFF. The CDR3 DNA sequence: TGTGCCATCAAGCGGGCTACGAACACCGGGGAGCTGTTTTTT. The chain recombines TRBV10-3 with TRBJ2-2, with a weak D call TRBD2 (6 bases). CDR1 is ENHRY and CDR2 is SYGVKD in the germline V gene. Deletions cut 7 bases from V and 0 bases from J, with 9 bases between. There are 14 residues in the CDR3.

J is TRBJ1-1 and V is TRBV7-2; D unclear. The CDR3 sequence is 14 residues long. V lost 5 bases, J lost 0 bases, and 10 bases lay in between. Germline CDR1 reads SGHTA; CDR2 reads FQGNSA. CDR3 region: CASSVTRVNTEAFF. CDR3 nucleotide sequence: TGTGCCAGCAGCGTTACTAGGGTGAACACTGAAGCTTTCTTT.

The chain has TRBV5-1 and TRBJ1-2, with 8 bases identical to TRBD1. V lost 4 bases, J lost 4 bases, and 12 bases stayed unmatched. This CDR3 comprises 16 residues. Looked up from germline, CDR1 is SGHRS and CDR2 is YFSETQ. CDR3 loop: CASSPKTTGAIYGYTF. The CDR3 nucleotides read TGCGCCAGCAGCCCAAAAACGACAGGGGCCATCTATGGCTACACCTTC.